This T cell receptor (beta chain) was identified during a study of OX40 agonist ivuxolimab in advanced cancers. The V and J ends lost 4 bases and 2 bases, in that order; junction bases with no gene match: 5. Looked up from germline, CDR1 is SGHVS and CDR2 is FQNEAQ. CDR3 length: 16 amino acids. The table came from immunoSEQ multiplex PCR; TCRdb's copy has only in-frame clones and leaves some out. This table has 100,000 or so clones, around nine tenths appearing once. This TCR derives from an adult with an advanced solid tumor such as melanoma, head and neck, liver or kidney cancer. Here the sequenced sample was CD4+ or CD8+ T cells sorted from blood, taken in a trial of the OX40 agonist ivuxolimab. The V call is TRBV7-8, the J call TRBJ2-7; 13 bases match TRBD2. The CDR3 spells CASSSGTSGIPYEQYF. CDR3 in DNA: TGTGCCAGCAGCTCCGGGACTAGCGGGATCCCCTACGAGCAGTACTTC.